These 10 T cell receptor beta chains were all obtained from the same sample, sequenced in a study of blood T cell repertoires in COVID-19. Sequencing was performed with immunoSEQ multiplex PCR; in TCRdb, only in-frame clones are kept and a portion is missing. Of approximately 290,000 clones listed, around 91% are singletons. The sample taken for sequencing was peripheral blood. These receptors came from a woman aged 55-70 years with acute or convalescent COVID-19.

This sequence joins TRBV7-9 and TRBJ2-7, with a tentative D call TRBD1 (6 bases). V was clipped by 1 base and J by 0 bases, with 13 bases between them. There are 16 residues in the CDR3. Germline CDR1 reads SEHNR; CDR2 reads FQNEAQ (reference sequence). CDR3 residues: CASSLGFQGTSYEQYF. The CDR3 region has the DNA TGTGCCAGCAGCTTAGGGTTCCAGGGGACCTCCTACGAGCAGTACTTC.

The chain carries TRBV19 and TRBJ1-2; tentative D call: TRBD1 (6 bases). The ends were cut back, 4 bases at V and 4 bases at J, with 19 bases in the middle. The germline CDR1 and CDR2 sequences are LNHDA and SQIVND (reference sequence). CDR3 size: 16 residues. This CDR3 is CASSTSGTPLGYGYTF. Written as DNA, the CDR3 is TGTGCCAGTAGTACCTCCGGGACACCCCTCGGCTATGGCTACACCTTC.

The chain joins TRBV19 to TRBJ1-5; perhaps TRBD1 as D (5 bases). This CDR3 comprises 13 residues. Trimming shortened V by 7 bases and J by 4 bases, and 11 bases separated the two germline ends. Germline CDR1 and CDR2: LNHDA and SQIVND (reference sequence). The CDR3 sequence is CASKLAGNQPQHF. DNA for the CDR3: TGTGCCAGTAAACTGGCAGGGAATCAGCCCCAGCATTTT.

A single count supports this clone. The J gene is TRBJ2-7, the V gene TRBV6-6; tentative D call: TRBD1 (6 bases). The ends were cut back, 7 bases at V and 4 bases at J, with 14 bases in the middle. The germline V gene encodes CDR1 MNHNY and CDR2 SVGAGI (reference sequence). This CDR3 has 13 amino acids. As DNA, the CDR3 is TGTGCCAGCAAGACTGGACAGTCTTACGAGCAGTACTTC. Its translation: CASKTGQSYEQYF.

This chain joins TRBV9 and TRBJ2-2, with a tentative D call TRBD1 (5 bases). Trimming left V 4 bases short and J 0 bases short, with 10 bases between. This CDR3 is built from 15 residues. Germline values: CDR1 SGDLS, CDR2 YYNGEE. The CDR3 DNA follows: TGTGCCAGCAGCCCAATAGGGGCGAACACCGGGGAGCTGTTTTTT. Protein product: CASSPIGANTGELFF.

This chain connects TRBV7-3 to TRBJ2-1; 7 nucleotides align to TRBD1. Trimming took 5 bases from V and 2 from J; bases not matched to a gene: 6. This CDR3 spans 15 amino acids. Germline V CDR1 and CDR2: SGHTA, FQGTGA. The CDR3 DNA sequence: TGTGCCAGCAGCATCGAACAGGGGACCTACAATGAGCAGTTCTTC. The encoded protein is CASSIEQGTYNEQFF.

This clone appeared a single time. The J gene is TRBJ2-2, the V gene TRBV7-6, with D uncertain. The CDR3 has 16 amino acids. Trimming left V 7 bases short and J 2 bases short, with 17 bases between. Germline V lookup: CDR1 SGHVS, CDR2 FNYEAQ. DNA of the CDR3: TGTGCCAGCAACCCGACCGCTGGCGGAAACACCGGGGAGCTGTTTTTT. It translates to CASNPTAGGNTGELFF. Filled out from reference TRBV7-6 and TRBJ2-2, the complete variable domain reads GAGVSQSPRYKVTKRGQDVALRCDPISGHVSLYWYRQALGQGPEFLTYFNYEAQQDKSGLPNDRFSAERPEGSISTLTIQRTEQRDSAMYRCASNPTAGGNTGELFFGEGSRLTVL.

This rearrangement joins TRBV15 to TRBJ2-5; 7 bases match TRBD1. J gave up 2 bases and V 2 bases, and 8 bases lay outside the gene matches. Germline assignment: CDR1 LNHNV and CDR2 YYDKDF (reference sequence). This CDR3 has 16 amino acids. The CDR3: CATSRTGTVQQETQYF. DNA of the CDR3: TGTGCCACCAGCAGAACCGGGACAGTACAACAAGAGACCCAGTACTTC. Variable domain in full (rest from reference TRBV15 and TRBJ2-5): DAMVIQNPRYQVTQFGKPVTLSCSQTLNHNVMYWYQQKSSQAPKLLFHYYDKDFNNEADTPDNFQSRRPNTSFCFLDIRSPGLGDTAMYLCATSRTGTVQQETQYFGPGTRLLVL.

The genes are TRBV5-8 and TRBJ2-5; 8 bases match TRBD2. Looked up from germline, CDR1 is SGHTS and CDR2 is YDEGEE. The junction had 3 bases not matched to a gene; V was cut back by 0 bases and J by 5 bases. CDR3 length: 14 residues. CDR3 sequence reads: CASSLEGGRETQYF. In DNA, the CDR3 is TGTGCCAGCAGCTTGGAAGGCGGGAGGGAGACCCAGTACTTC.

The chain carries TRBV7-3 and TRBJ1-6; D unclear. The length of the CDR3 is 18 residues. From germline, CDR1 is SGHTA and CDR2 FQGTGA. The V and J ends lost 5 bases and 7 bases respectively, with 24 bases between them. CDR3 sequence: CASSLLRGGWEDNSPLHF. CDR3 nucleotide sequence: TGTGCCAGCAGCCTACTTAGAGGAGGGTGGGAGGACAATTCACCCCTCCACTTT.